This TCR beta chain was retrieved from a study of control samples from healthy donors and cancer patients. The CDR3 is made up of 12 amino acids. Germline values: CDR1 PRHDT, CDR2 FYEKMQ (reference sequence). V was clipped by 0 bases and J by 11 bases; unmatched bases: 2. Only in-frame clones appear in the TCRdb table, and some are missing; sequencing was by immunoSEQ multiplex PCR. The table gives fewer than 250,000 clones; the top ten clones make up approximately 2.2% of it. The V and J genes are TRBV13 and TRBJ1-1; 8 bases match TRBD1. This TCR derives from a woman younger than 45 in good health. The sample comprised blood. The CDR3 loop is CASSLGTGDAFF. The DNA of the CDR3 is TGTGCCAGCAGCTTAGGGACAGGGGACGCTTTCTTT. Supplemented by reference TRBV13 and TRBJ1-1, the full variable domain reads AAGVIQSPRHLIKEKRETATLKCYPIPRHDTVYWYQQGPGQDPQFLISFYEKMQSDKGSIPDRFSAQQFSDYHSELNMSSLELGDSALYFCASSLGTGDAFFGQGTRLTVV.